Below, one T cell receptor beta chain is given with its context. What it binds is unknown. The observed sequence ends 3 residues before the CDR3 terminus, with the missing tail filled in from the germline J gene. These data belong to a study of T cells in women clearing cervical HPV infection. Study at large: Case blood was drawn when the lesion was first found; control blood after infection became undetectable. HLA type could not be excluded as a confounder. Study-wide findings and caveats: Cases carried less TRBV6-7 than controls: about 0.1% versus 0.15%.

CDR3 length: 14 amino acids. CDR1 SGHAT and CDR2 FQNNGV come from the germline V gene. The V end was cut by 10 bases, the J end by 5 bases, with 18 bases between. Measured with immunoSEQ multiplex PCR; TCRdb has only the in-frame clones, and not every one. The listing records some 28,000 clones. The V gene is TRBV11-2, the J gene TRBJ2-1; perhaps TRBD2 as D (5 bases). This clonotype was sampled from a woman between 18 and 70 years old with a cervical HPV16 infection that either progressed to CIN3+ or cleared (not recorded which). What was sequenced was blood buffy coat. The CDR3 bases that were read are TGTGCCACTGGACTGTTTGGGCAACACAATGAG. Amino acid sequence: CATGLFGQHNE. The CDR3 reads in full as CATGLFGQHNEQFF.